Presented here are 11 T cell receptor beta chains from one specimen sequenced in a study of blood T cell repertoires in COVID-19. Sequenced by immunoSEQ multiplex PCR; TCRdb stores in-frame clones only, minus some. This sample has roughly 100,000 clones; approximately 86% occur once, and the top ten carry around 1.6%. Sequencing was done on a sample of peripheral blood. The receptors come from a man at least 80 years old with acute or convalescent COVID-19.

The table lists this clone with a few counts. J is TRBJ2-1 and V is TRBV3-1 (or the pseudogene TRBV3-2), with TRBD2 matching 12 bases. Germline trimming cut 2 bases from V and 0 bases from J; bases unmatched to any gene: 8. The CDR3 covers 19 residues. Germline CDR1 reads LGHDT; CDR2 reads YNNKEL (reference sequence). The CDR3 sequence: CASSQSGLAGVSSYNEQFF. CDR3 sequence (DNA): TGTGCCAGCAGCCAATCGGGACTAGCGGGTGTCAGCTCCTACAATGAGCAGTTCTTC.

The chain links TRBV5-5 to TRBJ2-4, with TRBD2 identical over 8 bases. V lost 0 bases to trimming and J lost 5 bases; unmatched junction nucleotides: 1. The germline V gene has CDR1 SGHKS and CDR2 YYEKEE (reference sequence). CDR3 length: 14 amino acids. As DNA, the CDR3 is TGTGCCAGCAGCTTGGCCGGGGGGGAAAACATTCAGTACTTC. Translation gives CASSLAGGENIQYF.

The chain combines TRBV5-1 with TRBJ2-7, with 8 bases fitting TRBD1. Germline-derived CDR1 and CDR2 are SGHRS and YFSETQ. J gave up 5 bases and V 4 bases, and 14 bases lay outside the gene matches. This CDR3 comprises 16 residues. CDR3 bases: TGCGCCAGCAGCCCCCTCCGCGGACAGGGTTTTGACGAGCAGTACTTC. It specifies CASSPLRGQGFDEQYF.

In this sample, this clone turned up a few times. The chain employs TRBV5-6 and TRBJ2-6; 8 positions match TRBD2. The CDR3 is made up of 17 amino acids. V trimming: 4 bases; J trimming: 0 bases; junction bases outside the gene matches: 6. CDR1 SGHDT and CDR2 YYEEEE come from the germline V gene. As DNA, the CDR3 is TGTGCCAGCAGCGCGGGAGGTGTCCACTCTGGGGCCAACGTCCTGACTTTC. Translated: CASSAGGVHSGANVLTF.

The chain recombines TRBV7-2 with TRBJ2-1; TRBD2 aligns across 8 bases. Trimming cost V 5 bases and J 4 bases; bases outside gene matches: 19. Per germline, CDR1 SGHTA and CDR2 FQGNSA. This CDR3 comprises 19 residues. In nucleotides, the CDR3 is TGTGCCAGCAGCCCAGGGAGGGGCCAAAAGGGCGGGAGGTACAATGAGCAGTTCTTC. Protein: CASSPGRGQKGGRYNEQFF.

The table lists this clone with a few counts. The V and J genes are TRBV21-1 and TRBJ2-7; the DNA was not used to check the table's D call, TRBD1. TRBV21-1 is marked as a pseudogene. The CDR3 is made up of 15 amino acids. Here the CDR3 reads CASSKAWAGAYEQYF. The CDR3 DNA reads TGTGCCAGCAGCAAAGCGTGGGCAGGGGCCTACGAGCAGTACTTC.

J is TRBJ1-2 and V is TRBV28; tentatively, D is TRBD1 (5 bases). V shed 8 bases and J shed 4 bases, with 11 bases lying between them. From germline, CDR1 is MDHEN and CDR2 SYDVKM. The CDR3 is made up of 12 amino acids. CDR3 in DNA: TGTGCCAGCTTTACAGGCACCTATGGCTACACCTTC. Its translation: CASFTGTYGYTF.

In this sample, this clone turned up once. In DNA, the CDR3 is TGTGCCAGCAGCTTGCCGGGGAGGGCCTACAATGAGCAGTTCTTC. Residues: CASSLPGRAYNEQFF. This chain uses TRBV5-4 with TRBJ2-1; TRBD2 aligns across 7 bases. V shed 1 base, J shed 2 bases, and the junction held 3 bases outside the gene matches. The CDR3 runs to 15 residues. Germline-derived CDR1 and CDR2 are SGHNT and YYREEE (reference sequence).

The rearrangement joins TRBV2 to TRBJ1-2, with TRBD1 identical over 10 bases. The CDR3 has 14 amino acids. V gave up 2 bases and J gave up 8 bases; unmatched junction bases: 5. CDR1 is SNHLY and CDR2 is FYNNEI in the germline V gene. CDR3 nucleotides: TGTGCCAGCAGTGAATTGACAGGGGGCTCCGGCTACACCTTC. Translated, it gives CASSELTGGSGYTF.

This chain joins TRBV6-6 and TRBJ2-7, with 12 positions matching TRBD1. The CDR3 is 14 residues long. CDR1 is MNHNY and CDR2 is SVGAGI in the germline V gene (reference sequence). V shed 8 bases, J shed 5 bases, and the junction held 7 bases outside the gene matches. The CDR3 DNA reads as TGTGCCAGCGGTACGGGACAGGGGGCGGACGAGCAGTACTTC. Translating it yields CASGTGQGADEQYF.

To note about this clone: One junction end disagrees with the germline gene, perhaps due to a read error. CDR3 sequence: CAIKEWGSHNEQFF. CDR3 sequence (DNA): TGTGCCATTAAAGAATGGGGCTCCCACAATGAGCAGTTCTTC. This chain joins TRBV14 and TRBJ2-1; possibly TRBD1 for D (5 bases). Germline V gives CDR1 SGHDN, CDR2 FVKESK. CDR3 length: 14 residues.